This TCR beta chain was retrieved from a study of cytomegalovirus exposure and HLA in healthy donors. A multiplex PCR was run with 60 Vbeta primers and 13 Jbeta primers. Sequencing used immunoSEQ multiplex PCR; TCRdb keeps in-frame clones, though not all of them. The sample shows some 65,000 clones, just over 65% of them seen only once. Looked up from germline, CDR1 is MNHNY and CDR2 is SVGAGI (reference sequence). V was trimmed by 1 base and J by 3 bases, leaving 6 bases between them. The CDR3 is 13 amino acids. The chain joins TRBV6-6 to TRBJ2-5; maybe TRBD2 (6 bases). The sequence derives from a woman in her twenties or thirties in good health and CMV-seronegative. Sequences were obtained from PBMCs. CDR3 coding DNA: TGTGCCAGCAGTTACTGGGGGGAAGAGACCCAGTACTTC. Its translation is CASSYWGEETQYF.